This TCR beta chain emerged from a study of identical twins. Regarding the study as a whole: Fewer insertions marked abundant cord blood beta clonotypes; young adult naive trended weakly, memory not at all.

This clonotype was observed at least ten times. As yet, its antigen is unknown. V was pared by 0 bases and J by 5 bases, with 21 bases between. This CDR3 contains 18 residues. TCRdb used MiXCR to reprocess the 5' RACE reads, holding one entry per CDR3 protein. Among hundreds of thousands of distinct CDR3 sequences listed, about 7% were seen once. This sample was shared with a second study, whose subject was yellow fever vaccine responses in identical twins.

Input material: memory (CD45RO+) T cells sorted from blood. The sequence was obtained from a woman younger than 35 in good health. V is TRBV12-3 or TRBV12-4 and J is TRBJ2-3, with D maybe TRBD1 (5 bases). The DNA for the CDR3 is TGTGCCAGCAGTTTAGCGGTAGGGCAGGGATCGTCCGGAGATACGCAGTATTTT. Protein: CASSLAVGQGSSGDTQYF.